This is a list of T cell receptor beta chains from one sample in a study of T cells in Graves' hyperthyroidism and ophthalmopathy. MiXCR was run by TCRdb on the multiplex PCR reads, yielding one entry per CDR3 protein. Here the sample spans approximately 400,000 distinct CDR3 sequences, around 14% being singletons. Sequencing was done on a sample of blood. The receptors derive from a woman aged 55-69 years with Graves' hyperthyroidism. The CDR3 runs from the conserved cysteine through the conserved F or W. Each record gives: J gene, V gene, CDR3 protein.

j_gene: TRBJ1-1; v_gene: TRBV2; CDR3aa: CALWRGVQAFF
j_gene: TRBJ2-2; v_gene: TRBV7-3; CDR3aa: CASSRLAGGANTGELFF
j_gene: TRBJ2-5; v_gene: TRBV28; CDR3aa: CASRQAVGGSRETQYF
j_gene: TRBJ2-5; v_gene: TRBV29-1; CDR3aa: CSVDEAGSFGTQYF
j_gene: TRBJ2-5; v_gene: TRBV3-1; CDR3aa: CASSKRDVQETQYF
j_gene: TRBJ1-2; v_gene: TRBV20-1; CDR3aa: CSARDLWDRQEGYGYTF
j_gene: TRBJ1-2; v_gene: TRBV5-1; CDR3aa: CASSLAFQDGGYTF
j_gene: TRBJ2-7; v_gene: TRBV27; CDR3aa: CAKDRADEQYF
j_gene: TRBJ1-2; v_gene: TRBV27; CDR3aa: CASSLSGQPYGYTF
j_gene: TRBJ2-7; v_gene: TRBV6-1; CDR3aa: CASSFSASGSSYEQYF
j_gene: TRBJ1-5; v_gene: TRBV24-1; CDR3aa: CATSDPRQGNQPQHF
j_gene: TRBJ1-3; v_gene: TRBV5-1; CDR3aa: CATPQGVAGNTIYF
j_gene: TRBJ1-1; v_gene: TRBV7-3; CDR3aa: CASSLRGGSNTEAFF
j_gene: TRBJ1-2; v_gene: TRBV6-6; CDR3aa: CASSYSFPGNYGYTF
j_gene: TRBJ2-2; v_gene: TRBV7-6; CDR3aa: CASSLGAGELFF
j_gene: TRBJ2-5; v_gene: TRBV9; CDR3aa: CASGGQSGVAQYF
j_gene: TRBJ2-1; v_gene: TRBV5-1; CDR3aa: CASTPMTSEDNEQFF
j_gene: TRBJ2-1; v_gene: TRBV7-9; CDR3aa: CASSGGQGSYNEQFF
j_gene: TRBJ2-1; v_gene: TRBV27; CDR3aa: CASTHGGGSYNEQFF
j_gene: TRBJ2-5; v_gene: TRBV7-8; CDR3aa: CASSLVYGETQYF
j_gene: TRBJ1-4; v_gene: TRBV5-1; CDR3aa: CASSPTGESEKLFF
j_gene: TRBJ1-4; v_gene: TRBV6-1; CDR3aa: CASLWPYPVEKLFF
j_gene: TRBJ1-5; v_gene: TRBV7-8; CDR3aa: CASSLVGGPLSNQPQHF
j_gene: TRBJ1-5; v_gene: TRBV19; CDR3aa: CASIANQGWPQHF
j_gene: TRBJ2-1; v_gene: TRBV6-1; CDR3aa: CASSAGSYNEQFF
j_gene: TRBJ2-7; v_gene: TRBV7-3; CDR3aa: CASSPTGREQYF
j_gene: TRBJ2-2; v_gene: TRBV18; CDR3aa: CASSRWADGENTGELLF
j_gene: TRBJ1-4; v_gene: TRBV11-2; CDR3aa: CASSLAGQDNEKLFF
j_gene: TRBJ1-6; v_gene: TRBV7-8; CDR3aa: CASSTGQGVNSPLHF
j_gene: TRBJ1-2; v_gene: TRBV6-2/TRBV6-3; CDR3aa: CASSWGRNYGYTF
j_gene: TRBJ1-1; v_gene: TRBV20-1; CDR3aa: CSARVSGFNTEAFF
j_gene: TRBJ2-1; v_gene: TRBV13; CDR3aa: CASRGGLAGSYEQFF
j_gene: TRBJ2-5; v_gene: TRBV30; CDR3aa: CAWTVRHETQYF
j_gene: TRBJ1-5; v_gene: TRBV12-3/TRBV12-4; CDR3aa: CASRSDGEGQPQHF
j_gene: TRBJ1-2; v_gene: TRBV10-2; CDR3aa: CASSSRDRGGYTF
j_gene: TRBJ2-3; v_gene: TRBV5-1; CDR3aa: CASKGLVVRTDTQYF
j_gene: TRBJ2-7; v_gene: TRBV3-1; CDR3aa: CASSRGGLEQYF
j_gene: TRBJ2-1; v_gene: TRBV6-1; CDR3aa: CASSSLAAGGYNEQFF
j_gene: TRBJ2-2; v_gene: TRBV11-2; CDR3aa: CASSLRSGRASGELFF
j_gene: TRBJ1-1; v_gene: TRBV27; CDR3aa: CASSPIQGARTEAFF
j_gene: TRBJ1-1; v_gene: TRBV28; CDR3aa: CASSFKGRGAAEAFF
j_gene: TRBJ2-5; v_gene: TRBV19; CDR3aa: CASSIAVQETQYF
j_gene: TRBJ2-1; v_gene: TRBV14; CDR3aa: CASSQEMYNEQFF
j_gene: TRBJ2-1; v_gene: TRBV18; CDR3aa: CASSPPFTKQFF